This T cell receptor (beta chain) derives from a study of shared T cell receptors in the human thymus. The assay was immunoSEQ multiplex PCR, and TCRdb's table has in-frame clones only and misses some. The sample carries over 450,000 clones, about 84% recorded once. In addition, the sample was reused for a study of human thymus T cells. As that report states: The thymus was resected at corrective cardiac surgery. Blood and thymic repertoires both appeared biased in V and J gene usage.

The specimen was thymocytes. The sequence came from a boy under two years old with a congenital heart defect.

The CDR3 reads CASSQDGGGAYNEQFF. The DNA for the CDR3 is TGCGCCAGCAGCCAAGATGGGGGGGGAGCCTACAATGAGCAGTTCTTC. The chain employs TRBV4-3 and TRBJ2-1, with 7 bases identical to TRBD2. CDR1 LGHNA and CDR2 YSLEER come from the germline V gene. The length of the CDR3 is 16 residues. The V gene end was trimmed by 0 bases and the J gene end by 2 bases; junction bases not matched to a gene: 4.